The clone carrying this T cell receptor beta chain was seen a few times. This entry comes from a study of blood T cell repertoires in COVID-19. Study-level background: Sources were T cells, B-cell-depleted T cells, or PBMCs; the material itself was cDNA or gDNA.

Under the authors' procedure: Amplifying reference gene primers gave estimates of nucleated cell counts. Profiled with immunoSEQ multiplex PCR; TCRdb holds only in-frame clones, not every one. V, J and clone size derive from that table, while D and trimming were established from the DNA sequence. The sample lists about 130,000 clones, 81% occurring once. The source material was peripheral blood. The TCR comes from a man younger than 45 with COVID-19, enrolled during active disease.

The CDR3 bases are TGTGCCAGTAGTATAAAAAGCCACTCCCTCTCTGGGGCCAACGTCCTGACTTTC. This gives the protein CASSIKSHSLSGANVLTF. This chain links TRBV19 with TRBJ2-6; D is undetermined. The CDR3 covers 18 residues. V was trimmed by 2 bases and J by 0 bases, leaving 14 bases between them. Germline V gene lookup returns CDR1 LNHDA and CDR2 SQIVND (reference sequence).